Following are 30 T cell receptor beta chains from one sample sequenced in a study of blood T cell repertoires in COVID-19. Here immunoSEQ multiplex PCR was the method, and the copy in TCRdb shows in-frame clones only, minus some. Counted here are 360,000 or so clones, over 80% occurring once; the ten biggest clones make up approximately 5%. What was sequenced was PBMCs or T cells enriched from blood (not recorded which). All receptors come from a woman between 45 and 60 years old who had recovered from COVID-19.

This chain uses TRBV29-1 with TRBJ1-1, with 7 nucleotides matching TRBD1. V lost 4 bases and J lost 1; bases outside the gene matches: 9. Germline CDR1 SQVTM, CDR2 ANQGSEA. The CDR3 has 15 residues. CDR3 in DNA: TGCAGCGTTGGACAGGGCCCCCTACCGAACACTGAAGCTTTCTTT. Its translation: CSVGQGPLPNTEAFF.

The sample holds a few counts of this clone. J is TRBJ1-2 and V is TRBV5-1; the D gene is possibly TRBD1 (6 bases). Between the trimmed V and J ends, which lost 4 bases and 5 bases, there was a span of 15 bases. From germline, CDR1 is SGHRS and CDR2 YFSETQ. The length of the CDR3 is 14 residues. CDR3 region: CASSPDSSGYGYTF. In DNA, the CDR3 is TGCGCCAGCAGCCCGGACAGCTCTGGATATGGCTACACCTTC.

This chain uses TRBV5-4 with TRBJ2-7; TRBD1 might be the D (5 bases). Germline CDR1 SGHNT, CDR2 YYREEE (reference sequence). V was trimmed by 0 bases and J by 6 bases, leaving 13 bases between them. The CDR3 is 14 residues long. CDR3 DNA: TGTGCCAGCAGCTTGGGCCAGGGTGGGCGCGAGCAGTACTTC. Its protein product is CASSLGQGGREQYF.

The V and J genes are TRBV30 and TRBJ1-1, with D maybe TRBD1 (5 bases). The CDR3 has 13 amino acids. The ends were cut back, 3 bases at V and 6 bases at J, with 14 bases in the middle. Germline V CDR1 and CDR2: GTSNPN, SVGIG (reference sequence). The CDR3 region has the DNA TGTGCCTGGAGCGGCCTTCTAGGGGCTGAAGCTTTCTTT. Its protein is CAWSGLLGAEAFF.

The gene calls are TRBV30 and TRBJ2-1; TRBD2 matches 7 bases. The length of the CDR3 is 12 residues. CDR1 and CDR2 from the germline V gene are GTSNPN and SVGIG (reference sequence). V trimming: 3 bases; J trimming: 13 bases; junction bases outside the gene matches: 9. Here the CDR3 DNA reads TGTGCCTGGAGCTCGGGACTACCCTCTCAGTTCTTC. It specifies CAWSSGLPSQFF.

The V and J genes are TRBV27 and TRBJ1-5, with D possibly matching TRBD1 (5 bases). The V gene's germline CDR1 is MNHEY and CDR2 SMNVEV (reference sequence). Trimming shortened V by 3 bases and J by 4 bases, and 7 bases separated the two germline ends. This CDR3 is 13 amino acids long. The CDR3 sequence: CASSLGRNQPQHF. As DNA, the CDR3 is TGTGCCAGCAGTTTGGGGCGTAATCAGCCCCAGCATTTT.

The rearrangement uses TRBV7-9 and TRBJ1-3; no clear D gene. In germline, CDR1 is SEHNR, CDR2 FQNEAQ (reference sequence). The CDR3 runs 14 residues. Trimming took 5 bases from V and 2 from J, leaving 10 bases between them. CDR3 sequence reads: CASSPTITGNTIYF. CDR3 coding DNA: TGTGCCAGCAGCCCTACGATAACTGGAAACACCATATATTTT. Full variable domain (outside the CDR3, taken from reference TRBV7-9 and TRBJ1-3): DTGVSQNPRHKITKRGQNVTFRCDPISEHNRLYWYRQTLGQGPEFLTYFQNEAQLEKSRLLSDRFSAERPKGSFSTLEIQRTEQGDSAMYLCASSPTITGNTIYFGEGSWLTVV.

In its sample, this clone was seen once. CDR3 sequence: CASSIPPRTGETYNSPLHF. DNA for the CDR3: TGTGCCAGTAGTATCCCTCCGAGGACGGGGGAGACCTATAATTCACCCCTCCACTTT. The V and J genes are TRBV19 and TRBJ1-6; D is possibly TRBD1 (5 bases). V was pared by 3 bases and J by 2 bases, with 20 bases between. The CDR3 runs 19 residues. CDR1 LNHDA and CDR2 SQIVND come from the germline V gene (reference sequence).

The chain employs TRBV6-5 and TRBJ2-1; D may be TRBD2 (7 bases). The CDR3 covers 15 residues. Trimming took off 6 bases at V and 1 base at J, with 13 bases between the two ends. Germline CDR1 reads MNHEY; CDR2 reads SVGAGI. CDR3 DNA sequence: TGTGCCAGCAGCCCGGAGGGGGGGTCCTACAATGAGCAGTTCTTC. It codes for CASSPEGGSYNEQFF.

This clone was counted once. This CDR3 reads CASSPGTGALPRNTGELFF. The CDR3 DNA sequence: TGTGCCAGCTCACCTGGAACAGGGGCCCTACCTCGGAACACCGGGGAGCTGTTTTTT. The chain joins TRBV18 to TRBJ2-2; 7 bases are shared with TRBD1. The length of the CDR3 is 19 residues. Trimming removed 3 bases from V and 1 base from J; junction bases left unmatched: 14. Germline V lookup: CDR1 KGHSH, CDR2 LQKENI.

The chain recombines TRBV27 with TRBJ1-5, with D possibly TRBD1 on 5 matching bases. V was pared by 2 bases and J by 4 bases, with 6 bases between. The CDR3 runs to 13 residues. CDR1 MNHEY and CDR2 SMNVEV come from the germline V gene (reference sequence). CDR3 loop: CASSLGTNQPQHF. CDR3 in DNA: TGTGCCAGCAGTTTAGGGACTAATCAGCCCCAGCATTTT.

The CDR3 nucleotides read TGTGCTAGTGGAACATTCCAACAGGGGGCTGGTACAGATACGCAGTATTTT. Its protein product is CASGTFQQGAGTDTQYF. The chain couples TRBV12-5 to TRBJ2-3, with 9 nucleotides matching TRBD1. CDR1 and CDR2 from the germline V gene are LGHNT and FRNRAP. V was pared by 6 bases and J by 3 bases, with 13 bases of the junction left unmatched. This CDR3 has 17 amino acids. Together with reference TRBV12-5 and TRBJ2-3, the CDR3 gives the full variable domain: DARVTQTPRHKVTEMGQEVTMRCQPILGHNTVFWYRQTMMQGLELLAYFRNRAPLDDSGMPKDRFSAEMPDATLATLKIQPSEPRDSAVYFCASGTFQQGAGTDTQYFGPGTRLTVL.

The chain uses TRBV30 and TRBJ1-2, with D maybe TRBD1 (5 bases). The CDR3 loop spans 13 amino acids. Germline values: CDR1 GTSNPN, CDR2 SVGIG (reference sequence). The V gene lost 2 bases and the J gene lost 5 bases, with 12 bases spanning the gap. As DNA, the CDR3 is TGTGCCTGGAGTATCCAAGGGGTGTATGGCTACACCTTC. Translated: CAWSIQGVYGYTF. The whole variable domain, remainder taken from reference TRBV30 and TRBJ1-2, is SQTIHQWPATLVQPVGSPLSLECTVEGTSNPNLYWYRQAAGRGLQLLFYSVGIGQISSEVPQNLSASRPQDRQFILSSKKLLLSDSGFYLCAWSIQGVYGYTFGSGTRLTVV.

V gene TRBV28 combines with J gene TRBJ2-7, with D maybe TRBD1 (5 bases). Germline V gives CDR1 MDHEN, CDR2 SYDVKM. The CDR3 has 16 residues. V was clipped by 6 bases and J by 0 bases, with 18 bases between them. CDR3 in DNA: TGTGCCAGCAGCCCACTCCCCAGGGTGGTCTCCTACGAGCAGTACTTC. This translates into CASSPLPRVVSYEQYF.

The V gene is TRBV5-6, the J gene TRBJ1-2; no clear D. V lost 6 bases, J lost 1 base, and 19 bases lay in between. Germline V CDR1 and CDR2: SGHDT, YYEEEE. The length of the CDR3 is 16 residues. CDR3 loop: CASTFAYGSLNYGYTF. CDR3 DNA sequence: TGTGCCAGCACCTTTGCTTATGGCAGTCTTAACTATGGCTACACCTTC.

This chain connects TRBV6-6 to TRBJ2-1; D is possibly TRBD2 (7 bases). V dropped 5 bases and J dropped 10 bases, with 21 bases sitting between them. CDR1 is MNHNY, CDR2 SVGAGI, per germline (reference sequence). This CDR3 region has 15 residues. The CDR3 nucleotides are TGTGCCAGCAGTGGGGGCCAGCAAGGGAGGGTAGAGCAGTTCTTC. Translated: CASSGGQQGRVEQFF.

The chain recombines TRBV23-1 with TRBJ2-2, with no clear D. TRBV23-1 is assigned to the ORF class and has an uncertain function. This CDR3 has 18 amino acids. V was cut by 0 bases and J by 3 bases, with 17 bases left in between. The CDR3 DNA sequence: TGCGCCAGCAGTCAATCGGCAGGAAAAAGGTCCTACACCGGGGAGCTGTTTTTT. Its translation is CASSQSAGKRSYTGELFF.

CDR3 sequence (DNA): TGTGCCAGCAGCGTCAGAATCACCGGGGAGCTGTTTTTT. It translates to CASSVRITGELFF. The V gene is TRBV9, the J gene TRBJ2-2; D unresolved. The CDR3 length is 13 residues. CDR1 is SGDLS and CDR2 is YYNGEE in the germline V gene. Between the trimmed V and J ends, which lost 2 bases and 4 bases, there was a span of 6 bases.

V usage is TRBV28 and J usage is TRBJ1-6; the D gene is possibly TRBD1 (5 bases). CDR1 is MDHEN and CDR2 is SYDVKM in the germline V gene. V was cut by 5 bases and J by 6 bases, with 17 bases left in between. The CDR3 contains 16 residues. The CDR3 DNA reads TGTGCCAGCAGTCCCCGCGGGGGTACCCCTAATTCACCCCTCCACTTT. It specifies CASSPRGGTPNSPLHF.

V is TRBV11-3 and J is TRBJ2-2, with 7 positions matching TRBD1. The ends lost 8 bases at V and 4 bases at J; junction bases unmatched: 7. This CDR3 spans 14 amino acids. The germline gives CDR1 SGHNT, CDR2 YENEEA. The CDR3 reads CASCADRSTGELFF. The DNA for the CDR3 is TGTGCCAGCTGCGCGGACAGGAGCACCGGGGAGCTGTTTTTT.

This clone showed up just once. The rearrangement links TRBV6-2 or TRBV6-3 to TRBJ2-7; 7 bases line up with TRBD2. Germline assignment: CDR1 MNHEY and CDR2 SVGEGT. This CDR3 has 15 amino acids. V dropped 6 bases and J dropped 0; count of bases not matched to a gene: 8. The CDR3 reads CASSPTSTSSYEQYF. CDR3 coding DNA: TGTGCCAGCAGCCCGACTAGCACTAGCTCCTACGAGCAGTACTTC.

The gene calls are TRBV5-8 and TRBJ1-1; D uncertain. The CDR3 is 15 amino acids. Germline V CDR1 and CDR2: SGHTS, YDEGEE. V dropped 0 bases and J dropped 6 bases, with 15 bases sitting between them. In nucleotides, the CDR3 is TGTGCCAGCAGCTTGGTTGGCGGGAATCGGGCTGAAGCTTTCTTT. Residues: CASSLVGGNRAEAFF.

This chain links TRBV6-5 with TRBJ2-7; D unclear. This CDR3 region has 14 residues. Trimming stripped 6 bases from V and 2 bases from J, with 14 bases between. Germline CDR1 is MNHEY and CDR2 is SVGAGI. CDR3 region: CASSDPSTAYEQYF. In DNA, the CDR3 is TGTGCCAGCAGCGACCCCTCGACTGCCTACGAGCAGTACTTC.

The V call is TRBV19, the J call TRBJ1-4; D gene uncertain. The ends were cut back, 6 bases at V and 4 bases at J, with 15 bases in the middle. CDR1 and CDR2 (germline): LNHDA, SQIVND (reference sequence). This CDR3 region has 15 residues. Written as DNA, the CDR3 is TGTGCCAGTAGGGCACCCGACGGGATTAATGAAAAACTGTTTTTT. Translation gives CASRAPDGINEKLFF.

This chain links TRBV30 with TRBJ2-3; 7 positions match TRBD2. The J segment lost 4 bases and the V segment lost 5 bases, leaving 12 bases of the junction unmatched. This CDR3 has 15 amino acids. Germline lookup yields CDR1 GTSNPN and CDR2 SVGIG (reference sequence). CDR3 in DNA: TGTGCCTGGGGGAGGGGCGGGAGAGGAGCAGATACGCAGTATTTT. Protein: CAWGRGGRGADTQYF. The full variable domain, completed using reference TRBV30 and TRBJ2-3, is SQTIHQWPATLVQPVGSPLSLECTVEGTSNPNLYWYRQAAGRGLQLLFYSVGIGQISSEVPQNLSASRPQDRQFILSSKKLLLSDSGFYLCAWGRGGRGADTQYFGPGTRLTVL.

The gene calls are TRBV5-1 and TRBJ2-2; 8 nucleotides line up with TRBD1. The J segment lost 5 bases and the V segment lost 1 base, leaving 4 bases of the junction unmatched. The CDR3 is 15 amino acids. The germline CDR1 and CDR2 sequences are SGHRS and YFSETQ. For the CDR3, the DNA is TGCGCCAGCAGCTTGCAGGGGGCGCTTACCGGGGAGCTGTTTTTT. Its protein product is CASSLQGALTGELFF.

CDR3 DNA: TGTGCCAGCAGTTTTCAGGGGGCGATGTCCTACGAGCAGTACTTC. Translating gives CASSFQGAMSYEQYF. The chain combines TRBV6-5 with TRBJ2-7, with 8 positions matching TRBD1. Germline CDR1 MNHEY, CDR2 SVGAGI. The CDR3 is 15 residues long. J was trimmed by 1 base and V by 4 bases; bases with no gene match: 6.

The chain links TRBV7-2 to TRBJ1-2; TRBD1 might be the D (5 bases). CDR1 SGHTA and CDR2 FQGNSA come from the germline V gene. This CDR3 has 13 residues. The germline V and J ends were trimmed by 5 bases and 2 bases, with 9 bases remaining between them. The CDR3 spells CASSQGPNYGYTF. CDR3 DNA: TGTGCCAGCAGCCAGGGCCCAAACTATGGCTACACCTTC.

The V call is TRBV9, the J call TRBJ1-2; D ambiguous. This CDR3 spans 14 amino acids. The ends were cut back, 0 bases at V and 5 bases at J, with 11 bases in the middle. Germline V lookup: CDR1 SGDLS, CDR2 YYNGEE. CDR3 coding DNA: TGTGCCAGCAGCGTAGAAACGGCGGGTTATGGCTACACCTTC. Encoded protein: CASSVETAGYGYTF.

The rearrangement uses TRBV5-4 and TRBJ2-1; no clear D gene. There are 16 residues in the CDR3. V lost 0 bases and J 0 bases, leaving 10 bases between the germline ends. Germline V gene data show CDR1 as SGHNT and CDR2 as YYREEE (reference sequence). The CDR3 sequence is CASSLGRPSSYNEQFF. CDR3 DNA sequence: TGTGCCAGCAGCTTGGGTCGACCTAGCTCCTACAATGAGCAGTTCTTC.